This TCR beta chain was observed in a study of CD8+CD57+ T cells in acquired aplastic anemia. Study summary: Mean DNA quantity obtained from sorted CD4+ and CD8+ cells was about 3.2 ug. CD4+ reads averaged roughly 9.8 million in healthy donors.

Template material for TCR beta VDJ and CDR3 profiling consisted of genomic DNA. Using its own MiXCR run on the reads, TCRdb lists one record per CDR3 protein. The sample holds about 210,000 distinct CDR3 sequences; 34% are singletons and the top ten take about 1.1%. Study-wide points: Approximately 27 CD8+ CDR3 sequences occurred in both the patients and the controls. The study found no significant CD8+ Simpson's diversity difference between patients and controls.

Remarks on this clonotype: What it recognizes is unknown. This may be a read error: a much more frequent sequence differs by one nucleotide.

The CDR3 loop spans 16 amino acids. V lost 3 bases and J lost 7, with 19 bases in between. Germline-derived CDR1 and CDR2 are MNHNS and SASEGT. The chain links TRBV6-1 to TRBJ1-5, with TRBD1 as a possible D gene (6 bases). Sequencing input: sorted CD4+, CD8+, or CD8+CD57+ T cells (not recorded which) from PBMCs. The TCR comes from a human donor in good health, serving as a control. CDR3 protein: CASSDSTGSAGQPQHF. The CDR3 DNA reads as TGTGCCAGCAGTGATAGTACAGGGAGCGCAGGACAGCCCCAGCATTTT.